The 5 T cell receptor beta chains below come from one sample, sequenced in a study of blood T cell repertoires in COVID-19. Libraries were prepared by immunoSEQ multiplex PCR; TCRdb keeps only in-frame clonotypes and omits some of them. This sample has around 260,000 clones; roughly 88% occur once, and the top ten carry around 0.7%. Sequenced input: peripheral blood. The receptors shown here come from a human donor in a cohort sampled during active COVID-19.

The chain combines TRBV29-1 with TRBJ1-2; the match to TRBD1 covers 10 bases. V shed 6 bases and J 8 bases; nucleotides not matched to a gene: 15. Looked up from germline, CDR1 is SQVTM and CDR2 is ANQGSEA. The CDR3 consists of 15 residues. The CDR3 nucleotides read TGCAGCGTAGACGGGACAGGGGTTATGTTATCGGGCTACACCTTC. This sequence encodes CSVDGTGVMLSGYTF.

V gene TRBV5-1 combines with J gene TRBJ2-5; D gene unclear. Germline V gene lookup returns CDR1 SGHRS and CDR2 YFSETQ. Between the trimmed V and J ends, which lost 1 base and 4 bases, there was a span of 8 bases. The CDR3 extends over 13 amino acids. For the CDR3, the DNA is TGCGCCAGCAGCTTGATCCCGGGAGAGACCCAGTACTTC. This translates into CASSLIPGETQYF. Using reference TRBV5-1 and TRBJ2-5 for the parts outside the CDR3, the full variable domain is KAGVTQTPRYLIKTRGQQVTLSCSPISGHRSVSWYQQTPGQGLQFLFEYFSETQRNKGNFPGRFSGRQFSNSRSEMNVSTLELGDSALYLCASSLIPGETQYFGPGTRLLVL.

In its sample, this clone was seen once. This rearrangement joins TRBV7-9 to TRBJ2-7; maybe TRBD2 (5 bases). The CDR3 consists of 17 residues. The ends were cut back, 0 bases at V and 0 bases at J, with 15 bases in the middle. The germline V gene has CDR1 SEHNR and CDR2 FQNEAQ (reference sequence). The CDR3 bases are TGTGCCAGCAGCTTAGCAATTGGAGGAATTGGCTCCTACGAGCAGTACTTC. Translated: CASSLAIGGIGSYEQYF.

This chain uses TRBV2 with TRBJ1-5, with TRBD1 as a possible D gene (5 bases). This CDR3 is 14 amino acids long. Per germline, CDR1 SNHLY and CDR2 FYNNEI. Trimming stripped 3 bases from V and 4 bases from J, with 10 bases between. CDR3 nucleotides: TGTGCCAGCAGTGAGGACACCTCTAATCAGCCCCAGCATTTT. Translation gives CASSEDTSNQPQHF.

The chain links TRBV29-1 to TRBJ2-5, with D perhaps matching TRBD1 (6 bases). V was clipped by 5 bases and J by 4 bases, with 8 bases between them. The CDR3 spans 11 residues. Germline loops: CDR1 SQVTM, CDR2 ANQGSEA. CDR3 DNA sequence: TGCAGCGTTTCACAGGGAGAGACCCAGTACTTC. Its translation: CSVSQGETQYF. The full variable domain, completed using reference TRBV29-1 and TRBJ2-5, is SAVISQKPSRDICQRGTSLTIQCQVDSQVTMMFWYRQQPGQSLTLIATANQGSEATYESGFVIDKFPISRPNLTFSTLTVSNMSPEDSSIYLCSVSQGETQYFGPGTRLLVL.